This T cell receptor (beta chain) derives from a study of blood T cell repertoires in COVID-19. Study-level background: Specimens from acute and convalescent COVID-19 originated in the United States, Italy and Spain.

CDR3 length: 15 residues. The J segment lost 2 bases and the V segment lost 4 bases, leaving 5 bases of the junction unmatched. Germline CDR1 is SGHRS and CDR2 is YFSETQ. Sequenced by immunoSEQ multiplex PCR; TCRdb stores in-frame clones only, minus some. Of about 240,000 clones detected, around 90% appear once; the ten largest clones hold just over 7%. The receptor's source is a man aged 55-75 years who had recovered from COVID-19. The chain couples TRBV5-1 to TRBJ2-3; 9 nucleotides align to TRBD1. The sequenced sample consisted of peripheral blood. The CDR3 here is CASSPWTGDTDTQYF. CDR3 nucleotides: TGCGCCAGCAGCCCCTGGACAGGGGACACAGATACGCAGTATTTT.